This T cell receptor (beta chain) appears in the sequencing data of a study of OX40 agonist ivuxolimab in advanced cancers. Study summary: Approximately 41% of patients had received prior checkpoint inhibitor therapy. Three patients had partial responses: one hepatocellular carcinoma, two cutaneous melanoma.

Broader study findings: More expanded clones were found, on average, in CD8+ than in CD4+ T cells. Among the lowest peripheral clonal expansion occurred in 0.1-3.0 mg/kg partial responders.

For this clone: Its antigen is currently unknown.

Clones were read by immunoSEQ multiplex PCR, and TCRdb kept only the in-frame ones, dropping some. The table includes about 53,000 clones, over 75% detected once. The CDR3 loop spans 16 amino acids. V gene TRBV21-1 combines with J gene TRBJ1-1; the table's TRBD1 call for D was not verified on the DNA. TRBV21-1 is shown as a pseudogene. The origin of this receptor is an adult with an advanced solid tumor such as melanoma, head and neck, liver or kidney cancer. The source was CD4+ or CD8+ T cells sorted from blood, collected in a trial of the OX40 agonist ivuxolimab. In DNA, the CDR3 is TGTGCCAGCAGCAAAAAAGTAGGCAGGCTGAACACTGAAGCTTTCTTT. Amino acids: CASSKKVGRLNTEAFF.